Below are 21 T cell receptor beta chains sequenced from a single sample in a study of T cells in Graves' hyperthyroidism and ophthalmopathy. Using RNA transcripts as the source, TCR beta CDR3 regions were amplified. The primer set for the first-round RT-PCR of the TCR CDR3 was HTBI. Each CDR3 protein gets one entry after TCRdb re-called the multiplex PCR reads with MiXCR. The sample contains a few hundred thousand distinct CDR3 sequences, approximately 17% of which appear only once. Sequenced material: blood. The receptors derive from a man younger than 35 with Graves' ophthalmopathy.

This clonotype was recorded at least ten times. The V and J genes are TRBV6-1 and TRBJ2-5, with D perhaps matching TRBD1 or TRBD2 (5 bases each). CDR3 length equals 14 residues. With 7 bases removed from V and 6 bases from J, the gap between germline ends came to 18 bases. The germline V gene has CDR1 MNHNS and CDR2 SASEGT. DNA of the CDR3: TGTGCCAGCACCCCGGGACGGACCGGGCAGACCCAGTACTTC. Protein product: CASTPGRTGQTQYF.

V usage is TRBV10-1 and J usage is TRBJ1-4; no clear D. V dropped 3 bases and J dropped 0 bases, with 8 bases sitting between them. The CDR3 consists of 15 residues. The germline V gene has CDR1 WNHNN and CDR2 SYGVQD (reference sequence). The CDR3: CASSDGTSTNEKLFF. The DNA of the CDR3 is TGCGCCAGCAGTGACGGCACCTCAACTAATGAAAAACTGTTTTTT.

V and J are TRBV12-3 or TRBV12-4 and TRBJ2-1; 10 bases are a match to TRBD2. V gave up 7 bases and J gave up 6 bases; unmatched junction bases: 15. The CDR3 is 17 amino acids. CDR3 in DNA: TGTGCCAGCATCAAGGGGTCAGCGGGGGGGCAAGTCAATGAGCAGTTCTTC. Translating it yields CASIKGSAGGQVNEQFF.

This clonotype was observed at least ten times. This chain links TRBV5-1 with TRBJ1-1; perhaps TRBD1 as D (5 bases). The V and J ends lost 4 bases and 6 bases respectively, with 13 bases between them. Per the germline V gene, CDR1 is SGHRS and CDR2 is YFSETQ. The CDR3 totals 13 residues. The CDR3 loop reads CASSETGSPEAFF. DNA for the CDR3: TGCGCCAGCAGCGAAACAGGATCCCCTGAAGCTTTCTTT.

The rearrangement uses TRBV7-3 and TRBJ2-1; 8 nucleotides agree with TRBD2. Per germline, CDR1 SGHTA and CDR2 FQGTGA. The CDR3 spans 17 residues. V lost 5 bases and J lost 0; bases outside the gene matches: 9. CDR3 DNA sequence: TGTGCCAGCAGCACCCTTGTCGGGAGGGTCTCCTACAATGAGCAGTTCTTC. This translates into CASSTLVGRVSYNEQFF.

This clonotype was seen ten or more times. This chain links TRBV28 with TRBJ2-5; D unclear. Germline V gene sequence: CDR1 MDHEN, CDR2 SYDVKM. The CDR3 sequence is 12 residues long. V dropped 7 bases and J dropped 5 bases, with 11 bases sitting between them. CDR3: CASMGSGETQYF. DNA of the CDR3: TGTGCCAGCATGGGCTCTGGGGAGACCCAGTACTTC. Combining the CDR3 with reference TRBV28 and TRBJ2-5 gives the whole variable domain DVKVTQSSRYLVKRTGEKVFLECVQDMDHENMFWYRQDPGLGLRLIYFSYDVKMKEKGDIPEGYSVSREKKERFSLILESASTNQTSMYLCASMGSGETQYFGPGTRLLVL.

At least ten counts were recorded for this clonotype. The chain combines TRBV9 with TRBJ1-1; D is undetermined. CDR1 SGDLS and CDR2 YYNGEE come from the germline V gene. Trimming removed 0 bases from V and 4 bases from J, with 7 bases in between. The CDR3 loop spans 13 amino acids. CDR3 residues: CASSVAALTEAFF. CDR3 nucleotide sequence: TGTGCCAGCAGCGTAGCGGCCCTCACTGAAGCTTTCTTT.

Many counts were recorded for this clonotype. The chain carries TRBV9 and TRBJ1-5; perhaps TRBD1 as D (6 bases). The CDR3 is 14 amino acids. Germline CDR1 SGDLS, CDR2 YYNGEE. Trimming stripped 3 bases from V and 3 bases from J, with 10 bases between. The CDR3: CASSGGGNNQPQHF. The CDR3 DNA is TGTGCCAGCAGCGGAGGGGGGAACAATCAGCCCCAGCATTTT.

As regards this clonotype: A clone one base away is much larger, so this may be a read error. V usage is TRBV7-2 and J usage is TRBJ2-1; 10 positions agree with TRBD2. CDR1 is SGHTA and CDR2 is FQGNSA in the germline V gene. The CDR3 extends over 15 amino acids. The junction had 7 bases not matched to a gene; V was cut back by 4 bases and J by 7 bases. CDR3 region: CASSSAGGRPNEQFF. The CDR3 DNA reads TGTGCCAGCAGCTCAGCGGGGGGGCGACCGAATGAGCAGTTCTTC.

This clonotype was counted at least ten times. V is TRBV5-1 and J is TRBJ2-2; 7 nucleotides match TRBD1. Germline V gives CDR1 SGHRS, CDR2 YFSETQ. The CDR3 consists of 19 residues. With 4 bases clipped from V and 6 bases from J, the junction kept 21 bases outside the gene matches. CDR3 in DNA: TGCGCCAGCAGCGCTGGCAGAGGGGGCGAAAAGGTCGAGGCCGGGGAGCTGTTTTTT. Amino acids: CASSAGRGGEKVEAGELFF.

This clonotype was counted between two and nine times. The chain couples TRBV6-2 or TRBV6-3 to TRBJ2-6, with a possible D match to TRBD1 (5 bases). The CDR3 loop spans 17 amino acids. Germline loops: CDR1 MNHEY, CDR2 SVGEGT. The V gene lost 7 bases and the J gene lost 1 base, with 17 bases spanning the gap. In nucleotides, the CDR3 is TGTGCCAGCATTCGGACACCCCAGATGTCTGGGGCCAACGTCCTGACTTTC. It codes for CASIRTPQMSGANVLTF.

The rearrangement joins TRBV3-1 to TRBJ1-5; tentatively, D is TRBD1 (5 bases). CDR1 is LGHDT, CDR2 YNNKEL, per germline (reference sequence). This CDR3 has 13 amino acids. Trimming left V 1 base short and J 11 bases short, with 12 bases between. The CDR3 loop reads CASSQGGTWAQHF. In DNA, the CDR3 is TGTGCCAGCAGCCAAGGGGGGACTTGGGCCCAGCATTTT. Looking up the rest from reference TRBV3-1 and TRBJ1-5 gives the full variable domain: DTAVSQTPKYLVTQMGNDKSIKCEQNLGHDTMYWYKQDSKKFLKIMFSYNNKELIINETVPNRFSPKSPDKAHLNLHINSLELGDSAVYFCASSQGGTWAQHFGDGTRLSIL.

This clonotype was observed at least ten times. The chain is built from TRBV7-9 and TRBJ2-7; possible D gene TRBD1, 6 bases. Germline CDR1 reads SEHNR; CDR2 reads FQNEAQ (reference sequence). Deletions cut 3 bases from V and 2 bases from J, with 11 bases between. This CDR3 comprises 14 residues. The CDR3 coding sequence is TGTGCCAGCAGCTTCCAACCAGGGGCCTACGAGCAGTACTTC. It translates to CASSFQPGAYEQYF.

This clonotype was seen more than once but under ten times. The chain joins TRBV29-1 to TRBJ1-1; D unresolved. CDR3 length: 14 residues. Trimming pared 3 bases from V and 0 bases from J, leaving 11 bases between. CDR1 is SQVTM, CDR2 ANQGSEA, per germline. DNA for the CDR3: TGCAGCGTTGAGGGCAGCGCTTTGAACACTGAAGCTTTCTTT. Protein: CSVEGSALNTEAFF. Using reference TRBV29-1 and TRBJ1-1 for the parts outside the CDR3, the full variable domain is SAVISQKPSRDICQRGTSLTIQCQVDSQVTMMFWYRQQPGQSLTLIATANQGSEATYESGFVIDKFPISRPNLTFSTLTVSNMSPEDSSIYLCSVEGSALNTEAFFGQGTRLTVV.

This clonotype was observed many times. The chain joins TRBV20-1 to TRBJ1-6; D possibly corresponds to TRBD1 (5 bases). With 2 bases removed from V and 10 bases from J, the gap between germline ends came to 15 bases. The CDR3 runs 14 residues. CDR1 is DFQATT, CDR2 SNEGSKA, per germline (reference sequence). CDR3 DNA: TGCAGTGCTAGATTAACAGGTGAAAGCTCACCCCTCCACTTT. Its protein product is CSARLTGESSPLHF.

This clonotype was detected a few times. The J gene is TRBJ2-1, the V gene TRBV6-4, with 7 bases fitting TRBD2. The CDR3 runs to 15 residues. After removal of 4 bases from V and 4 bases from J, the junction contained 7 bases not matched to a gene. CDR1 MRHNA and CDR2 SNTAGT come from the germline V gene. CDR3 amino acids: CASSAASGTYNEQFF. The CDR3 coding sequence is TGTGCCAGCAGTGCGGCTAGCGGAACGTACAATGAGCAGTTCTTC.

As to this clonotype: Just one base apart from a much larger clone, this may be a read error. This chain uses TRBV2 with TRBJ1-4, with D perhaps TRBD1 (5 bases). Looked up from germline, CDR1 is SNHLY and CDR2 is FYNNEI. The CDR3 consists of 13 residues. CDR3 in amino acids: CASRGGTNGKLFF. The CDR3 nucleotides are TGTGCCAGCAGGGGGGGGACTAATGGAAAACTGTTTTTT.

The chain couples TRBV6-2 or TRBV6-3 to TRBJ2-7; 8 nucleotides match TRBD2. Germline V gene lookup returns CDR1 MNHEY and CDR2 SVGEGT. V dropped 5 bases and J dropped 4; count of bases not matched to a gene: 7. The CDR3 has 14 amino acids. CDR3 region: CASSPRGGVYEQYF. DNA of the CDR3: TGTGCCAGCAGTCCCCGGGGGGGAGTATACGAGCAGTACTTC.

In this sample, this clonotype turned up a few times. The chain combines TRBV7-9 with TRBJ1-2; perhaps TRBD1 as D (5 bases). The germline gives CDR1 SEHNR, CDR2 FQNEAQ (reference sequence). Trimming took 4 bases from V and 4 from J, leaving 16 bases between them. CDR3 length: 15 residues. CDR3 DNA: TGTGCCAGCAGCTCCGGGGACGGCTCCTTCTATGGCTACACCTTC. It yields the protein CASSSGDGSFYGYTF.

At least ten counts were recorded for this clonotype. This chain uses TRBV12-3 or TRBV12-4 with TRBJ1-1; D remains unclear. The CDR3 has 15 residues. Deletions cut 3 bases from V and 7 bases from J, with 18 bases between. CDR3: CASSLAGPQFNEAFF. In nucleotides, the CDR3 is TGTGCCAGCAGTTTGGCCGGGCCGCAGTTTAATGAAGCTTTCTTT.

This clonotype was seen repeatedly, ten times or more. V and J are TRBV28 and TRBJ2-5; either TRBD1 or TRBD2 may fit D (5 bases each). Germline V gives CDR1 MDHEN, CDR2 SYDVKM. The CDR3 consists of 14 residues. Trimming removed 2 bases at V and 3 bases at J, with 10 bases between. The CDR3 DNA reads as TGTGCCAGCAGTTTAGGGGGTTGGGAAGAGACCCAGTACTTC. Its translation: CASSLGGWEETQYF.